This TCR beta chain was captured by sequencing in a study of T cell responses to AZD1222 COVID-19 vaccine. Study-wide points: Reportedly, nearly half of unique spike TCRs recognized epitopes outside B.1.351/B.1.1.7 mutations. Repertoire sampling occurred only after the peak T cell response.

Remarks on this clone: Antigen unknown.

Measured with immunoSEQ multiplex PCR; TCRdb has only the in-frame clones, and not every one. The sample lists under 150,000 clones, 90% occurring once. Source: peripheral blood, taken on day 0 of AZD1222 vaccination. This clonotype was sampled from an adult in good health.

The CDR3, as DNA: TGTGCCAGCAGTATCCTACGACAGCCTAATCAGCCCCAGCATTTT. Protein: CASSILRQPNQPQHF. J is TRBJ1-5 and V is TRBV6-5, with a weak D call TRBD1 (5 bases). Germline CDR1 reads MNHEY; CDR2 reads SVGAGI. V dropped 5 bases and J dropped 4 bases, with 15 bases sitting between them. There are 15 residues in the CDR3.